This T cell receptor beta chain was observed in a study of metastatic and nonmetastatic thyroid tumors (dated by TCRdb to 2018 to 2021). As for the study more broadly: For patients with malignant and with benign thyroid disease, the researchers compared repertoires between peripheral blood samples and tumor or nodule tissue samples.

There are many counts of this clone. The clone's antigen remains unknown. No per-base quality is available; no much larger clone lies one base away. Broader findings and caveats from the paper: TCR beta diversity was reported as significantly higher in malignant tumors than in benign nodules, in both blood and tumor samples.

Preparation of the library involved PCR. The listed sequencing device is Illumina HiSeq 4000. High-throughput sequencing was used to profile the TCR beta-chain CDR3 region of every patient. In the source study's methods: Drawing on CDR3 differences between clinicopathological groups, the researchers built a classifier meant to tell apart patients with distant-metastatic papillary thyroid cancer. The Shannon index was used to measure repertoire diversity, and the Morisita-Horn index was used to measure how similar tumor and blood repertoires were. TCRdb redid the processing of the public reads, applying fastp at Q25 and MiXCR, and retained in-frame beta chains. For this entry, the V and J calls and clone size follow TCRdb and not the study's own pipeline. The sample has about 92,000 clones on record, 15% of them singletons. The ten largest clones capture roughly 3.6% of the sample. No treatment had been received by any patient before thyroid surgery. Using T-cell receptor beta sequencing, the researchers looked back retrospectively at clinical samples from patients, gathered between the early 2010s and the late 2010s.

The TCR was taken from a female donor with papillary thyroid cancer or a benign thyroid nodule (not recorded which). Some clones in this sample may be carry-over from other donors' samples. Input material: blood.

The DNA sequence reads TGTGCCAGCAGCCCCTTGCGTTATGAGCAGTTCTTC. Its protein reads: CASSPLRYEQFF. In this chain, TRBV7-9 is recombined with TRBJ2-1; the D gene cannot be resolved reliably. The CDR3, cysteine through phenylalanine, is 12 amino acids long. Only CDR3 DNA is held: 36 bases, read in frame from base 1. The germline V gene (reference sequence) gives CDR1 as SEHNR and CDR2 as FQNEAQ. V sheds 5 bases and J sheds 8 bases, leaving 10 bases between their ends. The variable domain in full, with residues beyond the CDR3 obtained from the reference TRBV7-9 and TRBJ2-1 genes, is DTGVSQNPRHKITKRGQNVTFRCDPISEHNRLYWYRQTLGQGPEFLTYFQNEAQLEKSRLLSDRFSAERPKGSFSTLEIQRTEQGDSAMYLCASSPLRYEQFFGPGTRLTVL.